This T cell receptor (beta chain) appears in the sequencing data of a study of tumor-infiltrating lymphocytes in primary liver carcinoma. Trimming removed 5 bases at V and 4 bases at J, with 15 bases between. The CDR3 is made up of 15 amino acids. The germline V gene has CDR1 SGHAT and CDR2 FQNNGV. Total RNA (roughly 530 ng) served as template for TCR beta cDNA synthesis primed by a constant-region primer. Nested multiplex PCR, run for three rounds with slightly modified ARM-PCR, yielded TCR beta libraries. Use of TRBV1-TRBV30 forward primers with a C-beta reverse primer characterized the first two PCR rounds, which lasted about 9 cycles each. TCRdb ran MiXCR on the multiplex PCR reads and lists one entry per CDR3 protein. The data show 90,000 to 150,000 distinct CDR3 sequences, around 70% seen once. Findings and limits, study-wide: Tumor-adjacent and tumor-blood pairs shared a smaller degree of overlap than tumor region pairs.

The approximately 17-34 mg bulk tissue piece was not sorted before simultaneous RNA and DNA extraction. Patients' primary liver carcinoma was surgically resected. At sampling, these chronic HBV carriers had received no treatment. Worth noting for this clonotype: Its specificity is unknown. This likely comes from a read error, as the CDR3 has no conserved phenylalanine or tryptophan at its end.

The sequence derives from a woman in her fifties or sixties with primary liver carcinoma and hepatitis B virus infection. V and J are TRBV11-2 and TRBJ2-1; D might be TRBD2 (5 bases). Material: tumor-adjacent normal liver tissue. The CDR3 DNA reads as TGTGCCAGCAGCCGAATAGCCTCGGGATACAATGAGCAGTTCTCC. It is translated as CASSRIASGYNEQFS.